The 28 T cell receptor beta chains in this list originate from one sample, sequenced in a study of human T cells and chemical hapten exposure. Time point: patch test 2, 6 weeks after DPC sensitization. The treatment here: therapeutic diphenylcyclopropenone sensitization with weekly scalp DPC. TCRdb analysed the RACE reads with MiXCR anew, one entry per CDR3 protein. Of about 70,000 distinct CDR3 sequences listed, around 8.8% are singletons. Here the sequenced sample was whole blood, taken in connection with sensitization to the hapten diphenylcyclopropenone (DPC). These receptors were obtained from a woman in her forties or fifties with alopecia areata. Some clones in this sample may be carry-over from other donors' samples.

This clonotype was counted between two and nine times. The CDR3 here is CASSLADSGKQFF. CDR3 nucleotide sequence: TGTGCCAGCAGCTTAGCAGACTCGGGGAAGCAGTTCTTC. V usage is TRBV7-9 and J usage is TRBJ2-1; a weak D match, TRBD2 (5 bases). The CDR3 totals 13 residues. Germline V gene data show CDR1 as SEHNR and CDR2 as FQNEAQ (reference sequence). The V gene lost 0 bases and the J gene lost 11 bases, with 11 bases spanning the gap.

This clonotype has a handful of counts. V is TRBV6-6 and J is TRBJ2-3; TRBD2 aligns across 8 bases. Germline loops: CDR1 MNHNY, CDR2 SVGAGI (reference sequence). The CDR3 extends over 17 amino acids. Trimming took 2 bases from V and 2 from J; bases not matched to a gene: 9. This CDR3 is CASSYPFGRDLTDTQYF. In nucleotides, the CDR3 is TGTGCCAGCAGTTACCCTTTCGGGAGGGACCTCACAGATACGCAGTATTTT.

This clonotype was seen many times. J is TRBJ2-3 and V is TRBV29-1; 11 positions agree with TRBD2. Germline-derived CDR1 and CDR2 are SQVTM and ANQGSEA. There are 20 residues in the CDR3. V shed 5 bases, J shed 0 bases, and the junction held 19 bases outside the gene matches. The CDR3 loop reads CSVPNQAGTSGGLSTDTQYF. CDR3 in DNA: TGCAGCGTTCCTAACCAGGCCGGGACTAGCGGAGGCCTTAGCACAGATACGCAGTATTTT.

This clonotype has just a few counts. CDR3 residues: CASSVAGRSTDTQYF. The CDR3, as DNA: TGTGCCAGCAGCGTAGCTGGCAGATCAACAGATACGCAGTATTTT. J is TRBJ2-3 and V is TRBV9; D remains ambiguous. The CDR3 contains 15 residues. Trimming took off 0 bases at V and 3 bases at J, with 11 bases between the two ends. Per germline, CDR1 SGDLS and CDR2 YYNGEE.

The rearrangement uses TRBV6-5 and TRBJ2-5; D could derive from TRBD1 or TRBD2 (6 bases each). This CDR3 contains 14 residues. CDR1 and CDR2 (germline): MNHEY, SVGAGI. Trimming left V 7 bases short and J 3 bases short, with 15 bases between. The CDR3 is CASTGGFPKETQYF. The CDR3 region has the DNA TGTGCCAGCACCGGGGGCTTCCCTAAAGAGACCCAGTACTTC.

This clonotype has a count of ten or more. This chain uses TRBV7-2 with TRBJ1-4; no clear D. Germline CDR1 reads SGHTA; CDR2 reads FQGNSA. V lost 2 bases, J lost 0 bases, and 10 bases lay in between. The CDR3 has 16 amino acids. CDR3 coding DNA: TGTGCCAGCAGCTTAATGACCCCCGCAACTAATGAAAAACTGTTTTTT. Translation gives CASSLMTPATNEKLFF.

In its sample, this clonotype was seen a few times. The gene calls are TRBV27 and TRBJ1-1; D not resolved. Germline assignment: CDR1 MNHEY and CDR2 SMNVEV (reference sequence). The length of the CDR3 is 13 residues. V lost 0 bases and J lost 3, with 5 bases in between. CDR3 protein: CASSLSEYTEAFF. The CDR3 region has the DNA TGTGCCAGCAGTTTATCGGAGTACACTGAAGCTTTCTTT.

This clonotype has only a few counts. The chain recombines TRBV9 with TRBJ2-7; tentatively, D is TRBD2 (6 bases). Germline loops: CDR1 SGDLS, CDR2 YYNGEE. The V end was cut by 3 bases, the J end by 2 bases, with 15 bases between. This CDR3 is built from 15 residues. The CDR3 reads CASSGGRTDPYEQYF. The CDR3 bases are TGTGCCAGCAGCGGGGGGAGGACGGACCCCTACGAGCAGTACTTC. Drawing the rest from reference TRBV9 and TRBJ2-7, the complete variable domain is DSGVTQTPKHLITATGQRVTLRCSPRSGDLSVYWYQQSLDQGLQFLIQYYNGEERAKGNILERFSAQQFPDLHSELNLSSLELGDSALYFCASSGGRTDPYEQYFGPGTRLTVT.

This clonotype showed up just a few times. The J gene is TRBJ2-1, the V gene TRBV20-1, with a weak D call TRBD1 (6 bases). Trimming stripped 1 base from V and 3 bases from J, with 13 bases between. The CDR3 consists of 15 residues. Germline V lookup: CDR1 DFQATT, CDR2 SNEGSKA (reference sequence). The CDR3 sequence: CSARVWTEVYNEQFF. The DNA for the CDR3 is TGCAGTGCTAGAGTATGGACAGAGGTCTACAATGAGCAGTTCTTC.

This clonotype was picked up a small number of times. The CDR3 sequence is CASSLYSGGTYNSPLHF. The DNA of the CDR3 is TGTGCCAGCAGTTTATACTCAGGGGGCACCTATAATTCACCCCTCCACTTT. The chain couples TRBV28 to TRBJ1-6, with TRBD1 identical over 8 bases. Germline trimming cut 1 base from V and 2 bases from J; bases unmatched to any gene: 4. Germline loops: CDR1 MDHEN, CDR2 SYDVKM. The CDR3 is 17 amino acids.

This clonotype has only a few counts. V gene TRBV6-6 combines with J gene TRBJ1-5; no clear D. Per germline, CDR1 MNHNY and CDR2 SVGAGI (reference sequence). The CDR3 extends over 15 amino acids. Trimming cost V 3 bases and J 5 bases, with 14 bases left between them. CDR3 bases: TGTGCCAGCAGTTATGTGGAGAGTCAACATCAGCCCCAGCATTTT. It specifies CASSYVESQHQPQHF.

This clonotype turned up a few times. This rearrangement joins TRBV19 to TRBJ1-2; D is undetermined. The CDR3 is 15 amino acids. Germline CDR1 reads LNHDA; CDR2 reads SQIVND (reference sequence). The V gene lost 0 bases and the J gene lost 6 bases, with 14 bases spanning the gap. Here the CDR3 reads CASSIDSDGADGYTF. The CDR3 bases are TGTGCCAGTAGTATAGATAGTGACGGCGCTGATGGCTACACCTTC.

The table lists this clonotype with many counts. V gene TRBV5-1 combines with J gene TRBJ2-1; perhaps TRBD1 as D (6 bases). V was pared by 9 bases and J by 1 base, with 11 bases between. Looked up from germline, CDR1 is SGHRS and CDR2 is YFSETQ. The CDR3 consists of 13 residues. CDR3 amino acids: CATSTGSYNEQFF. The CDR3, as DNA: TGCGCCACCTCGACAGGATCCTACAATGAGCAGTTCTTC.

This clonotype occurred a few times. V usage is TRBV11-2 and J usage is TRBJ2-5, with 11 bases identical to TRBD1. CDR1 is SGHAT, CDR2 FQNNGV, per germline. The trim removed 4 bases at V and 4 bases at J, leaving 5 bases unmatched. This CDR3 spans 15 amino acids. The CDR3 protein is CASSSGQGAPETQYF. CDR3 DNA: TGTGCCAGCAGCTCCGGACAGGGGGCCCCAGAGACCCAGTACTTC. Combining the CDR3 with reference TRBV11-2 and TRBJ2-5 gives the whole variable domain EAGVAQSPRYKIIEKRQSVAFWCNPISGHATLYWYQQILGQGPKLLIQFQNNGVVDDSQLPKDRFSAERLKGVDSTLKIQPAKLEDSAVYLCASSSGQGAPETQYFGPGTRLLVL.

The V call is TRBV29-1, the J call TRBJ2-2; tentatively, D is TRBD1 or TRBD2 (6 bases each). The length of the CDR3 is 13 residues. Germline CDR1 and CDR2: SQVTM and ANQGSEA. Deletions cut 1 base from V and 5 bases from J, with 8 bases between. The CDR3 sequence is CSVEAGATGELFF. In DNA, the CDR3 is TGCAGCGTTGAAGCGGGGGCTACCGGGGAGCTGTTTTTT.

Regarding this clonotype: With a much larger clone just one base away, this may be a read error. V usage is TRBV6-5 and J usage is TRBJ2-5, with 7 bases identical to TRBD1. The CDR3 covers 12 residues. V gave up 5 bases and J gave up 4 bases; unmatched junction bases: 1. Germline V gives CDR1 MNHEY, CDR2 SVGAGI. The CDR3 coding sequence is TGTGCCAGCAGTCACAGGGGAGAGACCCAGTACTTC. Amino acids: CASSHRGETQYF.

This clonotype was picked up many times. The CDR3 sequence is CASSLSPGPIGYTF. Here the CDR3 DNA reads TGTGCCAGCAGTTTAAGCCCAGGGCCGATCGGCTACACCTTC. J is TRBJ1-2 and V is TRBV6-5, with a weak D call TRBD1 (5 bases). V was trimmed by 4 bases and J by 8 bases, leaving 17 bases between them. Germline CDR1 reads MNHEY; CDR2 reads SVGAGI. The CDR3 is made up of 14 amino acids.

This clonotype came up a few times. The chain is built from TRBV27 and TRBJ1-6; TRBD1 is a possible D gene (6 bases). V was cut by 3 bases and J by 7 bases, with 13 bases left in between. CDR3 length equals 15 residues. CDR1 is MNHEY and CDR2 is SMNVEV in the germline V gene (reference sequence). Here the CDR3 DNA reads TGTGCCAGCAGTTTGGCTGGACAGCTGAATTCACCCCTCCACTTT. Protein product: CASSLAGQLNSPLHF.

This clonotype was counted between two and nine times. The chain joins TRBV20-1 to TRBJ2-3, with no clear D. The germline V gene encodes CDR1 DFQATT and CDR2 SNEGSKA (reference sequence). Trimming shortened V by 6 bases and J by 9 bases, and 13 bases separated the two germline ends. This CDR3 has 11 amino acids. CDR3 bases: TGCAGTGCCCCGTACCGGTCGACGCAGTATTTT. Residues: CSAPYRSTQYF.

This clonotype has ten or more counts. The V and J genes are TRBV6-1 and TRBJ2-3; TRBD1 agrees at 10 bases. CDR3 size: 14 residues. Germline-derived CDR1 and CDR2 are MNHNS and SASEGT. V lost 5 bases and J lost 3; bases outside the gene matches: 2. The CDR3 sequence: CASSRQGATDTQYF. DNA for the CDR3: TGTGCCAGCAGTCGACAGGGGGCGACAGATACGCAGTATTTT.

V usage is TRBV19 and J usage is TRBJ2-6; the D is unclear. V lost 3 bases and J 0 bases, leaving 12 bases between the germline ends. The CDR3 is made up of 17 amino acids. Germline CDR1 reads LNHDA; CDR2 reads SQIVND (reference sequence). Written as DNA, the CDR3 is TGTGCCAGTAGTATGCCCTTTGTCGCCTCTGGGGCCAACGTCCTGACTTTC. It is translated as CASSMPFVASGANVLTF.

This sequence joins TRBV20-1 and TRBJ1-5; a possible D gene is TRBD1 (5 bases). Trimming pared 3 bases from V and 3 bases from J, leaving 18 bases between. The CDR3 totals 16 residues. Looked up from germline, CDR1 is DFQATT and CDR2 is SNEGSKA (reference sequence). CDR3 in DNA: TGCAGTGCTAGCATACCAGGGTTAGGGATCAATCAGCCCCAGCATTTT. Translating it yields CSASIPGLGINQPQHF.

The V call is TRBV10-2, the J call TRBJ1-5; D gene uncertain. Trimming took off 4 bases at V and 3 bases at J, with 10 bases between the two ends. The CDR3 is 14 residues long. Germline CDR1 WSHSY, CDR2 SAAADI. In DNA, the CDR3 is TGCGCCAGCAGTGTGTCAGACACCAATCAGCCCCAGCATTTT. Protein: CASSVSDTNQPQHF.

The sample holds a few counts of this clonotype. CDR3 coding DNA: TGCGCCAGCAGCCACCAACTAGCGGGAGCCACAGATACGCAGTATTTT. This gives the protein CASSHQLAGATDTQYF. The V and J genes are TRBV4-1 and TRBJ2-3, with 11 bases aligning to TRBD2. In germline, CDR1 is MGHRA, CDR2 YSYEKL. V trimming: 3 bases; J trimming: 2 bases; junction bases outside the gene matches: 4. The CDR3 has 16 amino acids.

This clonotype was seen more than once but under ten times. CDR3 loop: CASSLVISGVAGEQYF. In DNA form, the CDR3 reads TGTGCCAGCAGCTTAGTGATTAGCGGGGTCGCGGGGGAGCAGTACTTC. The genes are TRBV7-6 and TRBJ2-7, with TRBD2 matching 8 bases. V lost 1 base, J lost 7 bases, and 12 bases stayed unmatched. Germline CDR1 SGHVS, CDR2 FNYEAQ. CDR3 length: 16 residues.

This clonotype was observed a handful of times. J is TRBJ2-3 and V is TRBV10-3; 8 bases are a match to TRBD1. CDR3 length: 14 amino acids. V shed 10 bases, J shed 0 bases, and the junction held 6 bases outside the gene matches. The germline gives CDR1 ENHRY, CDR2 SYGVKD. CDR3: CATEDRESTDTQYF. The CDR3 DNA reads TGTGCCACCGAGGACAGGGAAAGCACAGATACGCAGTATTTT.

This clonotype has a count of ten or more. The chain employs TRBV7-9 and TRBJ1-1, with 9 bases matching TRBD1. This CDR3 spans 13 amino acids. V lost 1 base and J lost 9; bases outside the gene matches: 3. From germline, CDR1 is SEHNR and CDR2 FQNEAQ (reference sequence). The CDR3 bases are TGTGCCAGCAGCTTAGGACAGGGGGAGAAAGCTTTCTTT. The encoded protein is CASSLGQGEKAFF.

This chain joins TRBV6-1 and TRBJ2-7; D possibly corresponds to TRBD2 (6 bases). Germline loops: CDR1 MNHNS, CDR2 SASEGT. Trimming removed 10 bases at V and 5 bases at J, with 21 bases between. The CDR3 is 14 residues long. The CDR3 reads CATVRDSGLNEQYF. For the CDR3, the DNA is TGTGCCACCGTCAGAGATAGCGGTCTTAACGAGCAGTACTTC.